A selection of T cell receptor beta chains follows, all from one sample in a study of post-analysis software for immune sequencing data. In TCRdb, the PCR reads were re-called with MiXCR into one record per CDR3 protein. The sample has hundreds of thousands of distinct CDR3 sequences; roughly 50% are singletons. The sequenced sample consisted of blood. These receptors came from a girl between 10 and 17 years old with multiple sclerosis. Both conserved end residues are trimmed from each CDR3.

j_call v_call cdr3_aa
TRBJ1-2 TRBV6-5 ASRTDRAKYGYT
TRBJ2-5 TRBV7-2 ASSATRGGETQY
TRBJ1-4 TRBV19 ASSIAGGADNEKLF
TRBJ1-1 TRBV20-1 SAYDHDRDIEAF
TRBJ2-3 TRBV7-3 ASSLGLAGPRVSTDTQY
TRBJ2-1 TRBV7-8 ASSLGATEPVGEQF
TRBJ2-1 TRBV12-3/TRBV12-4 ASSLILLAGAPYNEQF
TRBJ1-2 TRBV15 ATSRAGTGYGYT
TRBJ2-3 TRBV10-2 AGSEAREADTQY
TRBJ2-6 TRBV5-1 ASSFSTTGANVLT
TRBJ2-1 TRBV14 ASSQVSGQLNEQF
TRBJ2-3 TRBV5-1 ASGRALDTDTQY
TRBJ2-1 TRBV5-4 ASSFRLAGIYNEQF
TRBJ1-2 TRBV5-1 ASSLSRGLNYGYT
TRBJ2-7 TRBV29-1 SYTPGQAPYEQY
NA TRBV5-1 ASSYGLAGVTEQY
TRBJ2-7 TRBV20-1 SARHLYGSSYEQY
TRBJ2-3 TRBV10-3 AATGLAGGGSTDTQY
TRBJ2-3 TRBV7-9 ASSLERTRGTDTQY
NA TRBV4-1 ASSPWTGVSYEQY
TRBJ2-6 TRBV20-1 SAKAGPNVLT
TRBJ2-7 TRBV7-9 ASSLAGTSGNNEQY
TRBJ2-5 TRBV20-1 SASPGQETQY
TRBJ1-2 TRBV20-1 SASWGQYGYT
TRBJ1-2 TRBV29-1 SVEAAQGHMRGYT
TRBJ2-5 TRBV29-1 SVRGQLQETQY
TRBJ2-3 TRBV30 AWSVGMDTQY
TRBJ2-1 TRBV10-3 AISGFRGGDNSYNEQF
TRBJ2-7 TRBV5-5 ASSSAGPSQYEQY
TRBJ2-3 TRBV20-1 SARGGLDTDTQY
TRBJ2-1 TRBV20-1 SAVGFNEQF
TRBJ1-5 TRBV6-5 ATADTPNQPQH
TRBJ1-1 TRBV9 ASSPFEGATEAF
TRBJ2-7 TRBV7-2 ASSLLVRWYEQY
TRBJ1-4 TRBV5-1 ASSPSGANEKLF
TRBJ1-1 TRBV6-5 ASSYGIIRQGAKTEAF
TRBJ1-2 TRBV4-1 ASSQGQHPISGYT
NA TRBV20-1 SARDRAGTTGETQY
TRBJ1-1 TRBV5-8 ASIYTTEAF
TRBJ2-7 TRBV6-1 ASSEEGDYYEQY
NA TRBV20-1 SARDGLAAYEQY
TRBJ2-7 TRBV20-1 SAKVKDRTYEQY
TRBJ2-5 TRBV20-1 SARGLAGASREQY
TRBJ2-5 TRBV20-1 SASHVTGKKTQY
TRBJ1-6 TRBV2 ASSPQVSPLH
TRBJ2-5 TRBV10-3 AIGDEAGETQY
TRBJ2-1 TRBV6-6 ASSGEFHEQF
TRBJ2-7 TRBV7-9 ASSLVTGAEQY
TRBJ1-2 TRBV20-1 SALATGGAGYT
TRBJ1-4 TRBV5-1 ASSLSTTNEKLF
TRBJ2-7 TRBV10-3 AISRTSGTDEQY
TRBJ2-1 TRBV6-5 ASSYMGGAYNEQF
TRBJ2-7 TRBV5-6 ASSLEGQGGDEQY